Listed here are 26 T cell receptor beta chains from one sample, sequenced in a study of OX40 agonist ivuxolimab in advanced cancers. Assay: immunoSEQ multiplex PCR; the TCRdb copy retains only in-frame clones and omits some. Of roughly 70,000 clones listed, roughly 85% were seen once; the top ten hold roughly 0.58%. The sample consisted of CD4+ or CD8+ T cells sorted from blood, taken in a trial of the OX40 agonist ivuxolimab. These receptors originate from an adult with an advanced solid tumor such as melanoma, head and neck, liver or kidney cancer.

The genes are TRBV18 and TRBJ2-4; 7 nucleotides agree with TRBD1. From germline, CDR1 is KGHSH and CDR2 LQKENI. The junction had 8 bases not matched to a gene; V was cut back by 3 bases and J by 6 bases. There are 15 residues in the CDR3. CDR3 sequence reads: CASSPPGQAGNIQYF. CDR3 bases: TGTGCCAGCTCACCCCCCGGACAGGCGGGAAACATTCAGTACTTC.

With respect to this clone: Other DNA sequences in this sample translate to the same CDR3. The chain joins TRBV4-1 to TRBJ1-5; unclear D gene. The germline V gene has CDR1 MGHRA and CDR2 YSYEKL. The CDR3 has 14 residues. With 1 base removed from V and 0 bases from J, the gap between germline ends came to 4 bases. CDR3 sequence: CASSQAGSNQPQHF. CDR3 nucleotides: TGCGCCAGCAGCCAAGCAGGTAGCAATCAGCCCCAGCATTTT.

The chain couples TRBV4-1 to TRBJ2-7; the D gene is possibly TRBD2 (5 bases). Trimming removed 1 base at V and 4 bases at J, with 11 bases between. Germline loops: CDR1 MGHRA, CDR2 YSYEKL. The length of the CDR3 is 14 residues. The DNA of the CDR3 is TGCGCCAGCAGCCAAGGGGAGAGACGGTACGAGCAGTACTTC. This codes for CASSQGERRYEQYF.

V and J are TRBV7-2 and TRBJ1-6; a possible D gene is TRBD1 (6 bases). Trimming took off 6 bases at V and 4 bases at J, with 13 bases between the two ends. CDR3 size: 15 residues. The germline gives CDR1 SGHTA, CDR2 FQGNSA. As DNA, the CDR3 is TGTGCCAGCAGTGGGGGGGCAGATTATAATTCACCCCTCCACTTT. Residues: CASSGGADYNSPLHF.

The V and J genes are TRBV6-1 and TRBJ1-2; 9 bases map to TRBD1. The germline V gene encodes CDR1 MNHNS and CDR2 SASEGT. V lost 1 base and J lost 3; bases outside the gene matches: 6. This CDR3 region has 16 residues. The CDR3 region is CASSEGDRVIDYGYTF. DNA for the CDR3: TGTGCCAGCAGTGAAGGGGACAGGGTGATAGACTATGGCTACACCTTC.

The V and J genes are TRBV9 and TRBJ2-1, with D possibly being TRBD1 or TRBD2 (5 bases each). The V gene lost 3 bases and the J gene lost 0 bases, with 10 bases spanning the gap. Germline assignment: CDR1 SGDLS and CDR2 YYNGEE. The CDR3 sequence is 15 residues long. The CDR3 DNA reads TGTGCCAGCAGCGGTTGGGGGAGCTCCTACAATGAGCAGTTCTTC. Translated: CASSGWGSSYNEQFF.

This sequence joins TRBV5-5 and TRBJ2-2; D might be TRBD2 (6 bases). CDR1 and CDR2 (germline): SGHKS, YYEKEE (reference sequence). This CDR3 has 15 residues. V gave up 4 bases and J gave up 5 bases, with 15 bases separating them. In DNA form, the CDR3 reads TGTGCCAGCAGCCCCGGAGGGGTGGGAACCGGGGAGCTGTTTTTT. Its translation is CASSPGGVGTGELFF.

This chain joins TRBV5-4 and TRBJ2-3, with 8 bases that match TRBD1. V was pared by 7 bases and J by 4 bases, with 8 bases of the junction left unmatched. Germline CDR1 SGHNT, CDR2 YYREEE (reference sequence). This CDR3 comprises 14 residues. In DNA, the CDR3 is TGTGCCAGCCTACGGACAGGGACCTCAGATACGCAGTATTTT. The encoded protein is CASLRTGTSDTQYF.

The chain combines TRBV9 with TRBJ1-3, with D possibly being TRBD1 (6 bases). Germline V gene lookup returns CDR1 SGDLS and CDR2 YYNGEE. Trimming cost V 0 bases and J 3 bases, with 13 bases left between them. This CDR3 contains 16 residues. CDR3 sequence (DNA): TGTGCCAGCAGCGTAGTTGCAGGGGCAGTTGGAAACACCATATATTTT. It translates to CASSVVAGAVGNTIYF.

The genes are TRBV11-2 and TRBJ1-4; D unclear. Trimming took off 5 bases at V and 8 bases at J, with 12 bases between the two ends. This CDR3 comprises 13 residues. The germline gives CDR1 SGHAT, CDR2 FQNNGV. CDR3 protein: CASSTIGEEKLFF. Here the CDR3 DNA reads TGTGCCAGCAGCACCATAGGAGAGGAAAAACTGTTTTTT.

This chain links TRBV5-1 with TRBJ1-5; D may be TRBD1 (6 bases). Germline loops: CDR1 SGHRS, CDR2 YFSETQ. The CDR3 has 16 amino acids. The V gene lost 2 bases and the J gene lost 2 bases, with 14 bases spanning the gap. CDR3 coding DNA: TGCGCCAGCAGCTTAGATGGGGGCGCGGGCAATCAGCCCCAGCATTTT. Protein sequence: CASSLDGGAGNQPQHF.

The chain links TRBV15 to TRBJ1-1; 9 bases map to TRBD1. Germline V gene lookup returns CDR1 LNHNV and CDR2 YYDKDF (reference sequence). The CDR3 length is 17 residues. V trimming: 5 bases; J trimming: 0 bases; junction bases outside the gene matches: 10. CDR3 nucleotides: TGTGCCACCAGCTTCGGTCCCGGGACAGGGATGAACACTGAAGCTTTCTTT. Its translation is CATSFGPGTGMNTEAFF.

In nucleotides, the CDR3 is TGTGCCAGCAGTGGGACAGGGATTAGGGAAAAACTGTTTTTT. Encoded protein: CASSGTGIREKLFF. The rearrangement links TRBV2 to TRBJ1-4; 8 nucleotides align to TRBD1. The CDR3 sequence is 14 residues long. Germline CDR1 is SNHLY and CDR2 is FYNNEI. V lost 4 bases, J lost 8 bases, and 6 bases stayed unmatched.

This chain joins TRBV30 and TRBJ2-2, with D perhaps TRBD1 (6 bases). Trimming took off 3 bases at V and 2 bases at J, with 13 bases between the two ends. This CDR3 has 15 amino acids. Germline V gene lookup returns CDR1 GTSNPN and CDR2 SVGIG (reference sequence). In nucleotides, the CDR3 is TGTGCCTGGAGACCGACAGGCCTTAACACCGGGGAGCTGTTTTTT. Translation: CAWRPTGLNTGELFF.

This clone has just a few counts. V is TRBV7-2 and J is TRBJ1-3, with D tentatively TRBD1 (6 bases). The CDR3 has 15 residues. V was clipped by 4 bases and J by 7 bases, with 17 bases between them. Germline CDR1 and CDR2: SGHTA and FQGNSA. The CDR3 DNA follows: TGTGCCAGCAGCTCCGGGGGCGCGGTTAGGAACACCATATATTTT. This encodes CASSSGGAVRNTIYF.

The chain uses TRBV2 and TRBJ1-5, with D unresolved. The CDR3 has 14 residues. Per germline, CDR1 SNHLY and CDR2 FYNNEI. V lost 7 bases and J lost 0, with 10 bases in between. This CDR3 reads CASKAAASNQPQHF. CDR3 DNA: TGTGCCAGCAAGGCAGCTGCTAGCAATCAGCCCCAGCATTTT.

The CDR3 DNA reads as TGTGCCAGTTCCCGGGCCCACAATCAGCCCCAGCATTTT. Translation: CASSRAHNQPQHF. This rearrangement joins TRBV19 to TRBJ1-5; D unresolved. Between the trimmed V and J ends, which lost 8 bases and 3 bases, there was a span of 11 bases. This CDR3 comprises 13 residues. From germline, CDR1 is LNHDA and CDR2 SQIVND (reference sequence). The whole variable domain, filled in from reference TRBV19 and TRBJ1-5, reads DGGITQSPKYLFRKEGQNVTLSCEQNLNHDAMYWYRQDPGQGLRLIYYSQIVNDFQKGDIAEGYSVSREKKESFPLTVTSAQKNPTAFYLCASSRAHNQPQHFGDGTRLSIL.

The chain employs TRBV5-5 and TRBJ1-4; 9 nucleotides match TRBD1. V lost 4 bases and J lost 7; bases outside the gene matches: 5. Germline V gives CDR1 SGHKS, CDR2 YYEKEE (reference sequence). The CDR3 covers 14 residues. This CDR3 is CASSAGQGGEKLFF. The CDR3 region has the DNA TGTGCCAGCAGCGCGGGACAGGGCGGTGAAAAACTGTTTTTT.

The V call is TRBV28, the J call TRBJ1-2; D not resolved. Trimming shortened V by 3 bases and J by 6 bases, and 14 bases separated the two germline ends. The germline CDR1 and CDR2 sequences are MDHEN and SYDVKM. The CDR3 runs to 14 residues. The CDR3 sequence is CASSFEGLNDGYTF. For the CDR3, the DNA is TGTGCCAGCAGTTTTGAGGGTCTGAACGATGGCTACACCTTC.

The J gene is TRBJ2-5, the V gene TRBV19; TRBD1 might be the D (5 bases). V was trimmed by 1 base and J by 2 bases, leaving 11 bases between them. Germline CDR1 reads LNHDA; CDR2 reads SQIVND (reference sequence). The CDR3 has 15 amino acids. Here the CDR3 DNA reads TGTGCCAGTAGTATAGCGGCAGGGCATCAAGAGACCCAGTACTTC. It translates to CASSIAAGHQETQYF. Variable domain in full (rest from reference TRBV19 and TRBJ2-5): DGGITQSPKYLFRKEGQNVTLSCEQNLNHDAMYWYRQDPGQGLRLIYYSQIVNDFQKGDIAEGYSVSREKKESFPLTVTSAQKNPTAFYLCASSIAAGHQETQYFGPGTRLLVL.

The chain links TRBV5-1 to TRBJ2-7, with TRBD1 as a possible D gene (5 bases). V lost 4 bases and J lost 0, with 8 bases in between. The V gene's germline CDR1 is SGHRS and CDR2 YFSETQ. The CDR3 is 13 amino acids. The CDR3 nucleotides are TGCGCCAGCAGCACAGGTAGCTCCTACGAGCAGTACTTC. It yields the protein CASSTGSSYEQYF.

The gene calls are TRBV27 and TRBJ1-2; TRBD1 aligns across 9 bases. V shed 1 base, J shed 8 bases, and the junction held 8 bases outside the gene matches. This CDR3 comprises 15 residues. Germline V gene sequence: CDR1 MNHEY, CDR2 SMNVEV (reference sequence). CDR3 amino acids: CASSLLGQGSSGYTF. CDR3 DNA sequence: TGTGCCAGCAGTTTATTGGGACAGGGATCGAGCGGCTACACCTTC.

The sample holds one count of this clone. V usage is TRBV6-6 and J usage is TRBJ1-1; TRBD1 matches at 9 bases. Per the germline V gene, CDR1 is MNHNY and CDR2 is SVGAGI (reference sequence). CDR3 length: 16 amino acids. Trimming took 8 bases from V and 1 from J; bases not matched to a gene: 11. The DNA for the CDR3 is TGTGCCAGCTGGACGGGACCGGGACAGGGGAACACTGAAGCTTTCTTT. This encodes CASWTGPGQGNTEAFF.

CDR3 coding DNA: TGTGCCTGGAGTTCGGGACAGGGGGAAAATCAGCCCCAGCATTTT. It translates to CAWSSGQGENQPQHF. The V gene is TRBV30, the J gene TRBJ1-5, with TRBD1 matching over 11 bases. Germline lookup yields CDR1 GTSNPN and CDR2 SVGIG (reference sequence). V gave up 2 bases and J gave up 4 bases; unmatched junction bases: 4. This CDR3 is built from 15 residues.

CDR3 in DNA: TGTGCCAGCAGTGCCGACAGGAATAGCAATCAGCCCCAGCATTTT. Translating it yields CASSADRNSNQPQHF. The chain recombines TRBV2 with TRBJ1-5; TRBD1 is a possible D gene (6 bases). The V and J ends lost 4 bases and 0 bases respectively, with 10 bases between them. This CDR3 has 15 residues. Per germline, CDR1 SNHLY and CDR2 FYNNEI.

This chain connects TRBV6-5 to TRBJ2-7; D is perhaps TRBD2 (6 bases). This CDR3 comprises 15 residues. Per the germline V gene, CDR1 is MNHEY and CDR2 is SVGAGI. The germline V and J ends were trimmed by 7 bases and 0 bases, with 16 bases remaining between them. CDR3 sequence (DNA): TGTGCCAGCACCTCGTTATCCGGGAGCTCCTACGAGCAGTACTTC. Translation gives CASTSLSGSSYEQYF.